The rows below give T cell receptor beta chains drawn from one sample of a study of blood T cell repertoires in COVID-19. The repertoire was sequenced with immunoSEQ multiplex PCR; TCRdb's copy has only in-frame clones and lacks some. The sample holds about 220,000 clones, roughly 89% seen once. Specimen: PBMCs or T cells enriched from blood (not recorded which). These receptors were collected from a woman in her 40s who had recovered from COVID-19. The CDR3 runs from the conserved cysteine through the conserved F or W. The order of the fields is CDR3 DNA, CDR3 protein, V gene, CDR3 length, clone size, D gene, J gene. A D gene is named only where the DNA matches it firmly. Size tells how often a clone was seen (once, few, many) or the class of an expanded clone, and some rows leave it out.

CDR3 DNA: TGTGCCAGCAGCCAGGGACAGGGACCCTATGGCTACACCTTC
CDR3 protein: CASSQGQGPYGYTF
V gene: TRBV3-1/TRBV3-2
CDR3 length: 14
clone size: .
D gene: TRBD1
J gene: TRBJ1-2

CDR3 DNA: TGTGCCAGCAGACGTACCGGGACAGGGGATTTCCGCGAGCAGTACTTC
CDR3 protein: CASRRTGTGDFREQYF
V gene: TRBV11-2
CDR3 length: 16
clone size: .
D gene: TRBD1
J gene: TRBJ2-7

CDR3 DNA: TGTGCCTGGAGTATTAGGGAGAGCGAAAAACTGTTTTTT
CDR3 protein: CAWSIRESEKLFF
V gene: TRBV30
CDR3 length: 13
clone size: .
D gene: .
J gene: TRBJ1-4

CDR3 DNA: TGTGCCAGCAGCTGGGTTGGCGGAGATACGCAGTATTTT
CDR3 protein: CASSWVGGDTQYF
V gene: TRBV11-1
CDR3 length: 13
clone size: .
D gene: .
J gene: TRBJ2-3

CDR3 DNA: TGTGCCAGCAGTATTCCGGACAGCCCAAAGACCCAGTACTTC
CDR3 protein: CASSIPDSPKTQYF
V gene: TRBV27
CDR3 length: 14
clone size: .
D gene: .
J gene: TRBJ2-5

CDR3 DNA: TGTGCCAGCTCACCAGAAGGTAGGAGGGAGTTTCAGTTCTTC
CDR3 protein: CASSPEGRREFQFF
V gene: TRBV18
CDR3 length: 14
clone size: medium-sized
D gene: .
J gene: TRBJ2-1

CDR3 DNA: TGTGCCAGCAGAGGGGGGGGGCACGAAAAACTGTTTTTT
CDR3 protein: CASRGGGHEKLFF
V gene: TRBV6-6
CDR3 length: 13
clone size: .
D gene: .
J gene: TRBJ1-4

CDR3 DNA: TGTGCCAGCAGTTTATCAAGGGGCCCCTACGAGCAGTACTTC
CDR3 protein: CASSLSRGPYEQYF
V gene: TRBV28
CDR3 length: 14
clone size: .
D gene: .
J gene: TRBJ2-7

CDR3 DNA: TGTGCCAGTAGTCCTCAGACAGGGGGGACCACTGAAGCTTTCTTT
CDR3 protein: CASSPQTGGTTEAFF
V gene: TRBV19
CDR3 length: 15
clone size: .
D gene: TRBD1
J gene: TRBJ1-1

CDR3 DNA: TGTGCCACCGACACAGGGAACGGCTACACCTTC
CDR3 protein: CATDTGNGYTF
V gene: TRBV7-9
CDR3 length: 11
clone size: .
D gene: .
J gene: TRBJ1-2

CDR3 DNA: TGTGCCAGCAGCTTAAATACAGGGGTTAACTATGGCTACACCTTC
CDR3 protein: CASSLNTGVNYGYTF
V gene: TRBV5-6
CDR3 length: 15
clone size: .
D gene: TRBD1
J gene: TRBJ1-2

CDR3 DNA: TGCGCCAGCAGCCTCGGGATTCGCACAGATACGCAGTATTTT
CDR3 protein: CASSLGIRTDTQYF
V gene: TRBV4-1
CDR3 length: 14
clone size: .
D gene: .
J gene: TRBJ2-3

CDR3 DNA: TGTGCCACCAGCACGCGGGGGGGAGGAGTGCGGGGAGAGACCCAGTACTTC
CDR3 protein: CATSTRGGGVRGETQYF
V gene: TRBV15
CDR3 length: 17
clone size: .
D gene: TRBD2
J gene: TRBJ2-5

CDR3 DNA: TGTGCCAGCAGCCAAGGTTCGGCTGGGCCCCACACAGATACGCAGTATTTT
CDR3 protein: CASSQGSAGPHTDTQYF
V gene: TRBV3-1/TRBV3-2
CDR3 length: 17
clone size: .
D gene: .
J gene: TRBJ2-3

CDR3 DNA: TGTGCCAGCAGCGCGACAGGACGGTATGAAAAACTGTTTTTT
CDR3 protein: CASSATGRYEKLFF
V gene: TRBV5-5
CDR3 length: 14
clone size: .
D gene: .
J gene: TRBJ1-4

CDR3 DNA: TGTGCCAGCAGTCTCCGTCCGGATCAGCCCCAGCATTTT
CDR3 protein: CASSLRPDQPQHF
V gene: TRBV28
CDR3 length: 13
clone size: few
D gene: .
J gene: TRBJ1-5

CDR3 DNA: TGCGCCAGTCTAAGAGGACTAGCGGGTCCCGATACGCAGTATTTT
CDR3 protein: CASLRGLAGPDTQYF
V gene: TRBV10-2
CDR3 length: 15
clone size: .
D gene: TRBD2
J gene: TRBJ2-3

CDR3 DNA: TGCGCCAGCAGCTGGGGCGGGGGGCGGAACACTGAAGCTTTCTTT
CDR3 protein: CASSWGGGRNTEAFF
V gene: TRBV5-1
CDR3 length: 15
clone size: .
D gene: .
J gene: TRBJ1-1

CDR3 DNA: TGTGCCAGCAGCTTAGCGCCAGATGGCACCGGGGAGCTGTTTTTT
CDR3 protein: CASSLAPDGTGELFF
V gene: TRBV11-3
CDR3 length: 15
clone size: .
D gene: .
J gene: TRBJ2-2

CDR3 DNA: TGTGCCAGCGGGACCCGACAGGGCCAACCCCTCCACTTT
CDR3 protein: CASGTRQGQPLHF
V gene: TRBV3-1/TRBV3-2
CDR3 length: 13
clone size: .
D gene: TRBD1
J gene: TRBJ1-6

CDR3 DNA: TGTGCCAGTAGTATAGGAGGGGACTGGGAGACCCAGTACTTC
CDR3 protein: CASSIGGDWETQYF
V gene: TRBV19
CDR3 length: 14
clone size: .
D gene: .
J gene: TRBJ2-5

CDR3 DNA: TGTGCCAGCAGTACCTTAAGGGGGCAAACCCTATCCGGGGAGCTGTTTTTT
CDR3 protein: CASSTLRGQTLSGELFF
V gene: TRBV28
CDR3 length: 17
clone size: .
D gene: TRBD1
J gene: TRBJ2-2

CDR3 DNA: TGTGCCAGCAGTGAACTTCTTCGGCCCCAGCATTTT
CDR3 protein: CASSELLRPQHF
V gene: TRBV2
CDR3 length: 12
clone size: .
D gene: .
J gene: TRBJ1-5

CDR3 DNA: TGTGCCAGCAGACCCGTCGAAGGGGTCGGTGATTCACCCCTCCACTTT
CDR3 protein: CASRPVEGVGDSPLHF
V gene: TRBV27
CDR3 length: 16
clone size: .
D gene: .
J gene: TRBJ1-6

CDR3 DNA: TGTGCCAGCAGAGGAACAGGGCTCCTTGAAGAGACCCAGTACTTC
CDR3 protein: CASRGTGLLEETQYF
V gene: TRBV11-2
CDR3 length: 15
clone size: .
D gene: .
J gene: TRBJ2-5

CDR3 DNA: TGTGCCAGCAGCTTATATTCGAGGTCAAATGAGCAGTTCTTC
CDR3 protein: CASSLYSRSNEQFF
V gene: TRBV11-3
CDR3 length: 14
clone size: .
D gene: .
J gene: TRBJ2-1

CDR3 DNA: TGCGCCAGCAGCCAAGTACTACGGGAGGGTTTCGATGAGCAGTTCTTC
CDR3 protein: CASSQVLREGFDEQFF
V gene: TRBV4-1
CDR3 length: 16
clone size: .
D gene: TRBD2
J gene: TRBJ2-1

CDR3 DNA: TGTGCCAGCAGCCAACAGGGAGCAACTAATGAAAAACTGTTTTTT
CDR3 protein: CASSQQGATNEKLFF
V gene: TRBV7-9
CDR3 length: 15
clone size: .
D gene: .
J gene: TRBJ1-4

CDR3 DNA: TGTGCCAGCAGTTACATGGGGGGTTTCTGGCAGCCCCAGCATTTT
CDR3 protein: CASSYMGGFWQPQHF
V gene: TRBV6-5
CDR3 length: 15
clone size: .
D gene: .
J gene: TRBJ1-5

CDR3 DNA: TGTGCCAGCAGTTACCGCATCACAGCGAACACTGAAGCTTTCTTT
CDR3 protein: CASSYRITANTEAFF
V gene: TRBV6-5
CDR3 length: 15
clone size: .
D gene: .
J gene: TRBJ1-1

CDR3 DNA: TGTGCCAGCAGTCGAAGACCCAACCGGGGTGAAAAACTGTTTTTT
CDR3 protein: CASSRRPNRGEKLFF
V gene: TRBV28
CDR3 length: 15
clone size: .
D gene: .
J gene: TRBJ1-4

CDR3 DNA: TGTGCCAGCAGCTTAGCGAGTCAGGGGGCTAACTATGGCTACACCTTC
CDR3 protein: CASSLASQGANYGYTF
V gene: TRBV7-2
CDR3 length: 16
clone size: .
D gene: TRBD1
J gene: TRBJ1-2

CDR3 DNA: TGTGCCAGCTCACCAGATACAGCCTCTATGTCACCCCTCCACTTT
CDR3 protein: CASSPDTASMSPLHF
V gene: TRBV18
CDR3 length: 15
clone size: .
D gene: .
J gene: TRBJ1-6

CDR3 DNA: TGTGCCAGCAGTTACGGCAGGGTCGAGGCCAAAAACATTCAGTACTTC
CDR3 protein: CASSYGRVEAKNIQYF
V gene: TRBV6-5
CDR3 length: 16
clone size: .
D gene: .
J gene: TRBJ2-4

CDR3 DNA: TGTGCCAGCAGGAGCGGGGGACAGGGTGGACACGAGCAGTACTTC
CDR3 protein: CASRSGGQGGHEQYF
V gene: TRBV27
CDR3 length: 15
clone size: .
D gene: .
J gene: TRBJ2-7

CDR3 DNA: TGCGCCAGCAGCTTGGAAGGACAGAGCTACAATGAGCAGTTCTTC
CDR3 protein: CASSLEGQSYNEQFF
V gene: TRBV5-1
CDR3 length: 15
clone size: .
D gene: .
J gene: TRBJ2-1

CDR3 DNA: TGTGCCAGCAGCTCCCAGGGGGCTTTTAATGAAAAACTGTTTTTT
CDR3 protein: CASSSQGAFNEKLFF
V gene: TRBV7-2
CDR3 length: 15
clone size: .
D gene: TRBD1
J gene: TRBJ1-4

CDR3 DNA: TGTGCCAGCAGACCCAGGGATGACGCCGGGGAGCTGTTTTTT
CDR3 protein: CASRPRDDAGELFF
V gene: TRBV6-5
CDR3 length: 14
clone size: .
D gene: .
J gene: TRBJ2-2

CDR3 DNA: TGTGCCAGTACGACAAGCCAAGAGACCCAGTACTTC
CDR3 protein: CASTTSQETQYF
V gene: TRBV28
CDR3 length: 12
clone size: .
D gene: .
J gene: TRBJ2-5

CDR3 DNA: TGTGCCAGCAACCAGGAATACAATGAGCAGTTCTTC
CDR3 protein: CASNQEYNEQFF
V gene: TRBV12-3/TRBV12-4
CDR3 length: 12
clone size: .
D gene: .
J gene: TRBJ2-1

CDR3 DNA: TGTGCCAGCAGCCTAGGCACTTCGGGAGCTTTCTTT
CDR3 protein: CASSLGTSGAFF
V gene: TRBV25-1
CDR3 length: 12
clone size: .
D gene: .
J gene: TRBJ1-1

CDR3 DNA: TGCGCCAGCAGCCCTCCGGGGACAGGGAGGGAAGCTTTCTTT
CDR3 protein: CASSPPGTGREAFF
V gene: TRBV4-1
CDR3 length: 14
clone size: .
D gene: TRBD1
J gene: TRBJ1-1

CDR3 DNA: TGTGCCAGCAATCTAGCGGGGGGCACCGGGGAGCTGTTTTTT
CDR3 protein: CASNLAGGTGELFF
V gene: TRBV5-4
CDR3 length: 14
clone size: .
D gene: TRBD2
J gene: TRBJ2-2

CDR3 DNA: TGTGCCAGCAGTTTACTAGCGGGAGAAGGGAGCACCGGGGAGCTGTTTTTT
CDR3 protein: CASSLLAGEGSTGELFF
V gene: TRBV28
CDR3 length: 17
clone size: .
D gene: TRBD2
J gene: TRBJ2-2

CDR3 DNA: TGTGCCAGCTCACCACCCCGGCGGACAGGGGGCCGGAACACTGAAGCTTTCTTT
CDR3 protein: CASSPPRRTGGRNTEAFF
V gene: TRBV18
CDR3 length: 18
clone size: few
D gene: TRBD1
J gene: TRBJ1-1

CDR3 DNA: TGTGCCTGGGAAAGGGGGAGCGCCCTACACCCTACTAAGCAGTTCTTC
CDR3 protein: CAWERGSALHPTKQFF
V gene: TRBV30
CDR3 length: 16
clone size: .
D gene: .
J gene: TRBJ2-1

CDR3 DNA: TGTGCCAGTAGTGGTTGGGACAGGGGGAATGAAAAACTGTTTTTT
CDR3 protein: CASSGWDRGNEKLFF
V gene: TRBV19
CDR3 length: 15
clone size: .
D gene: TRBD1
J gene: TRBJ1-4

CDR3 DNA: TGTGCCAGCAGCCGCCTTCAGGACAGGGGCTACGAGCAGTACTTC
CDR3 protein: CASSRLQDRGYEQYF
V gene: TRBV27
CDR3 length: 15
clone size: .
D gene: TRBD1
J gene: TRBJ2-7

CDR3 DNA: TGTGCCAGCAGCCGCACCCTTACTAGCGGGCAGTTCTTC
CDR3 protein: CASSRTLTSGQFF
V gene: TRBV11-3
CDR3 length: 13
clone size: few
D gene: TRBD2
J gene: TRBJ2-1

CDR3 DNA: TGTGCCAGCAGTATCCCGACGCTAGCGGGAGGGTCAGGTGAGCAGTTCTTC
CDR3 protein: CASSIPTLAGGSGEQFF
V gene: TRBV28
CDR3 length: 17
clone size: few
D gene: TRBD2
J gene: TRBJ2-1

CDR3 DNA: TGTGCCAGCAGCCGACAGGGGCGAGGAACGCAGTATTTT
CDR3 protein: CASSRQGRGTQYF
V gene: TRBV12-3/TRBV12-4
CDR3 length: 13
clone size: .
D gene: TRBD1
J gene: TRBJ2-3

CDR3 DNA: TGCGCCAGCAGTGTTTCCGGGACAGAGAACACCGGGGAGCTGTTTTTT
CDR3 protein: CASSVSGTENTGELFF
V gene: TRBV10-1
CDR3 length: 16
clone size: .
D gene: TRBD1
J gene: TRBJ2-2

CDR3 DNA: TGTGCCAGCAGTCGGGACAGAGGCCTTAACTATGGCTACACCTTC
CDR3 protein: CASSRDRGLNYGYTF
V gene: TRBV6-5
CDR3 length: 15
clone size: .
D gene: TRBD1
J gene: TRBJ1-2

CDR3 DNA: TGTGCCAGCAGCCTACAGGGGGGGGAAGGCTACACCTTC
CDR3 protein: CASSLQGGEGYTF
V gene: TRBV7-2
CDR3 length: 13
clone size: .
D gene: TRBD1
J gene: TRBJ1-2

CDR3 DNA: TGTGCCACCCGGGACACCTCAACCTACGAGCAGTACTTC
CDR3 protein: CATRDTSTYEQYF
V gene: TRBV28
CDR3 length: 13
clone size: .
D gene: .
J gene: TRBJ2-7

CDR3 DNA: TGTGCCAGCAGCCCAATGGGCAGGGCGAAATCAACTGAAGCTTTCTTT
CDR3 protein: CASSPMGRAKSTEAFF
V gene: TRBV11-2
CDR3 length: 16
clone size: once
D gene: .
J gene: TRBJ1-1

CDR3 DNA: TGTGCCAGCAGCGGCGGTGGAGACGTGAACACTGAAGCTTTCTTT
CDR3 protein: CASSGGGDVNTEAFF
V gene: TRBV6-4
CDR3 length: 15
clone size: .
D gene: .
J gene: TRBJ1-1

CDR3 DNA: TGCGCCAGCAGCTTGGGGACTAGCGGGAGTCAAGGAGATACGCAGTATTTT
CDR3 protein: CASSLGTSGSQGDTQYF
V gene: TRBV5-1
CDR3 length: 17
clone size: .
D gene: TRBD2
J gene: TRBJ2-3

CDR3 DNA: TGTGCCAGCAGATCCGGGACATATAGCAATCAGCCCCAGCATTTT
CDR3 protein: CASRSGTYSNQPQHF
V gene: TRBV2
CDR3 length: 15
clone size: .
D gene: .
J gene: TRBJ1-5